This T cell receptor beta chain is from a study of shared clonotypes between healthy human individuals. Here immunoSEQ multiplex PCR was the method, and the copy in TCRdb shows in-frame clones only, minus some. The top ten clones hold approximately 35% of a sample with more than 550,000 clones, less than 95% of them seen once. The CDR3 is 14 amino acids. Trimming took 2 bases from V and 8 from J, leaving 13 bases between them. Germline-derived CDR1 and CDR2 are MNHEY and SVGAGI. Material for sequencing was memory CD8+ T cells from PBMCs. Subset specified: CD45RO+ cells pooled with CCR7-negative TemRA cells. The genes are TRBV6-5 and TRBJ2-1, with D perhaps TRBD2 (5 bases). The origin of this receptor is a man aged 18 to 29 in good health. Some clones in this sample may be carry-over from other donors' samples. The CDR3 DNA reads as TGTGCCAGCAGTTACCGTGACGGGGTCGATGAGCAGTTCTTC. It yields the protein CASSYRDGVDEQFF.